The subject of this entry is one T cell receptor (beta chain). The data derive from a study of blood T cell repertoires in COVID-19. As for the study in general: The analysed material was cDNA or gDNA that came from T cells, B-cell-depleted T cells, or PBMCs.

Per the original methods: Scientists estimated how many nucleated cells there were by amplifying reference gene primers. TCRdb's table, derived via immunoSEQ multiplex PCR, lists solely in-frame clones and lacks some. From that table come the V and J calls and clone size; the DNA was used to work out D and trimming. The sample has about 190,000 clones, over 75% seen once. CDR3 size: 18 residues. V was pared by 5 bases and J by 1 base, with 11 bases of the junction left unmatched. CDR1 MDHEN and CDR2 SYDVKM come from the germline V gene. The chain is built from TRBV28 and TRBJ2-5; 12 bases are shared with TRBD2. The sample consisted of peripheral blood. The clonotype was recovered from a woman in her fifties or sixties with acute or convalescent COVID-19. CDR3 DNA sequence: TGTGCCAGCAGTCTTGGACTAGCGGGACCCCCTTCCCAAGAGACCCAGTACTTC. This gives the protein CASSLGLAGPPSQETQYF.